This T cell receptor beta chain is from a study of blood T cell repertoires in COVID-19. At the level of the study: Sites in the United States, Italy and Spain provided acute and convalescent COVID-19 samples. T cells, B-cell-depleted T cells, or PBMCs supplied cDNA or gDNA.

The CDR3 is 16 amino acids. Trimming took 2 bases from V and 4 from J; bases not matched to a gene: 10. The germline CDR1 and CDR2 sequences are LGHNA and YSLEER. Original methodology: Amplification from reference gene primers served as the basis for estimated nucleated cell counts. Clones were sequenced by immunoSEQ multiplex PCR, and TCRdb holds only the in-frame ones, with some missing. V, J and clone size reflect that table, while D and trimming were determined from the DNA. The data hold around 140,000 clones, with around 89% observed a single time. Sequencing was done on a sample of peripheral blood. This chain links TRBV4-3 with TRBJ1-2; TRBD1 matches at 7 bases. The sequence was obtained from a man in his 60s with active or convalescent COVID-19. CDR3 protein: CASSQTDRQRSYGYTF. DNA of the CDR3: TGCGCCAGCAGCCAAACGGACAGGCAAAGATCCTATGGCTACACCTTC.